The present T cell receptor beta chain was sequenced within a study of T cell responses to AZD1222 COVID-19 vaccine (dated by TCRdb to 2020 to 2022). Notes on the research overall: AZD1222 recipients whose second dose came at about 4 weeks and those whose second dose came at about 12 weeks were combined into one group, since spike-specific TCR depth and breadth did not differ between the two schedules. TCR sequencing covered approximately 230 trial participants: 200 to 220 given two doses of AZD1222 and 26 given two doses of MenACWY control vaccine. Trial participants were enrolled by age into 18-55, 56-69 and 70-plus year subgroups, with roughly 160, 29 and 62 TCR-sequenced participants respectively.

The sample's time point, from its label and the paper: baseline before first vaccination. Samples from vaccinated people were obtained from the UK trials COV001 and COV002, which included a single-blind randomized controlled phase 2/3 trial of AZD1222 (ChAdOx1 nCoV-19) in healthy adults. Trial participant PBMC samples were collected at day 0 and day 28 after the second dose for TCRbeta chain sequencing. The CDR3 regions of human TCRbeta chains were analyzed by immunosequencing. Under the source paper's analysis protocol: TCRs in the repertoires were compared against a reference library of SARS-CoV-2-specific TCRs that had been generated with the MIRA antigen-specificity platform. Breadth was defined as the fraction of unique TCRs that were SARS-CoV-2-associated. Depth was defined as the fraction of total T cells that were SARS-CoV-2-associated. Using the MIRA data, each spike-specific TCR was assigned both to the spike region to which the TCR was reactive and to a CD4 or CD8 class. Log10-transformed breadth and depth values were compared by one-way ANOVA with Sidak's multiple comparisons tests. The table was pulled from immuneACCESS by TCRdb, which kept in-frame rearrangements only. Such tables lose some clones; where checked, under half of the loss comes from unresolved V genes, and the rest has no known cause. V, J and clone size were drawn from that table, and D and trimming were deduced from the DNA. This sample gives tens of thousands of clones in total; approximately 91% of them show up just once. The ten largest clones represent 22% of the sample.

About this clone: Its antigen is still unknown. Within one base of it there is no much larger clone, and no base qualities were kept.

Broader findings and caveats from the paper: Most participants were white British and females outnumbered males, and the authors suggested that clonal diversity may have been underestimated. After two AZD1222 doses, spike-specific TCR breadth and depth were significantly higher than at day 0 and than in MenACWY recipients. Reportedly, almost half of the unique spike-specific TCRs recognized epitopes lying outside the regions that are mutated in the B.1.351 and B.1.1.7 variants. The whole spike protein was spanned by vaccine-associated CD4 TCRs, and dominant responses were seen in regions 160-218 and 743-854. Conclusions about previously exposed vaccinees were limited because only six AZD1222 recipients were SARS-CoV-2 seropositive at baseline. Because no day 14 peak-response samples were available, repertoires were characterized only after the peak T cell response. In the small 56-69-year group, the increase in depth fell short of significance, most likely because of low power.

The cysteine opens and the phenylalanine closes a CDR3 of 14 amino acids. The retained sequence is limited to the CDR3, 42 bases, with the frame set at the first base. The germline V gene yields MGHRA for CDR1 and YSYEKL for CDR2. The germline V end is reduced by 2 bases and the J end by 1 base; junction bases left unmatched: 1. The receptor chain draws on TRBV4-1 and TRBJ1-1; 7 junctional bases match TRBD1. Sequenced here: peripheral blood, sampled on day 0 of AZD1222 vaccination. This TCR was sampled from an adult in good health. The CDR3 region: CASSQRQGNTEAFF. The DNA is as follows: TGCGCCAGCAGCCAACGACAGGGGAACACTGAAGCTTTCTTT.